These 20 T cell receptor beta chains share one sample of origin, sequenced in a study of T cell repertoires in cytomegalovirus infection. These TCRs are of unknown antigen specificity. From the reads, TCRdb called clonotypes with MiXCR, one entry per CDR3 protein. This sample has 80,000 or so distinct CDR3 sequences, with approximately 39% found just once. The sequencing used CD8+ T cells from cultured PBMCs, collected from culture after CMV antigen stimulation. These receptors all come from a human donor in good health (CMV status not recorded). Some clones in this sample may be carry-over from other donors' samples.

The chain recombines TRBV2 with TRBJ1-1, with 7 bases aligning to TRBD1. Germline V gene lookup returns CDR1 SNHLY and CDR2 FYNNEI. V shed 5 bases and J 4 bases; nucleotides not matched to a gene: 4. The CDR3 loop spans 13 amino acids. The CDR3 region is CASSYRGGTEAFF. CDR3 in DNA: TGTGCCAGCAGTTACAGGGGAGGCACTGAAGCTTTCTTT.

This clonotype was seen a handful of times. The V gene is TRBV6-1, the J gene TRBJ2-1; D might be TRBD2 (5 bases). Germline lookup yields CDR1 MNHNS and CDR2 SASEGT. V lost 4 bases and J 6 bases, leaving 16 bases between the germline ends. CDR3 length equals 15 residues. As DNA, the CDR3 is TGTGCCAGCAGTGTCGACATCAGCGAGGGCAATGAGCAGTTCTTC. Translation gives CASSVDISEGNEQFF.

The chain joins TRBV7-2 to TRBJ1-5, with no clear D. Germline loops: CDR1 SGHTA, CDR2 FQGNSA. This CDR3 comprises 13 residues. The ends were cut back, 1 base at V and 6 bases at J, with 7 bases in the middle. Here the CDR3 DNA reads TGTGCCAGCAGCTTAGGACAAGGTCAGCCCCAGCATTTT. It specifies CASSLGQGQPQHF. The complete variable domain, with remaining parts taken from reference TRBV7-2 and TRBJ1-5, reads GAGVSQSPSNKVTEKGKDVELRCDPISGHTALYWYRQSLGQGLEFLIYFQGNSAPDKSGLPSDRFSAERTGGSVSTLTIQRTQQEDSAVYLCASSLGQGQPQHFGDGTRLSIL.

This clonotype was seen a handful of times. V gene TRBV19 combines with J gene TRBJ1-5; 7 bases match TRBD1. CDR3 length: 16 amino acids. J was trimmed by 7 bases and V by 4 bases; bases with no gene match: 13. Germline V gene sequence: CDR1 LNHDA, CDR2 SQIVND (reference sequence). The CDR3 DNA follows: TGTGCCAGTAGTACGCAATACAGGGGAGGTGGGCAGCCCCAGCATTTT. Protein: CASSTQYRGGGQPQHF.

The V call is TRBV4-1, the J call TRBJ1-2; D unclear. CDR1 is MGHRA and CDR2 is YSYEKL in the germline V gene. With 5 bases removed from V and 4 bases from J, the gap between germline ends came to 17 bases. The CDR3 is made up of 15 amino acids. The CDR3 coding sequence is TGCGCCAGCAGCGGACCGCTCCAGATGGGCTATGGCTACACCTTC. It translates to CASSGPLQMGYGYTF.

The table lists this clonotype with many counts. The CDR3, as DNA: TGTGCCAGCAGCTCCTTGGGTACGAACACTGAAGCTTTCTTT. The encoded protein is CASSSLGTNTEAFF. This chain joins TRBV7-6 and TRBJ1-1; D is uncertain. Germline V gene sequence: CDR1 SGHVS, CDR2 FNYEAQ. V was clipped by 4 bases and J by 1 base, with 10 bases between them. CDR3 length: 14 residues. Full variable domain (missing parts from reference TRBV7-6 and TRBJ1-1): GAGVSQSPRYKVTKRGQDVALRCDPISGHVSLYWYRQALGQGPEFLTYFNYEAQQDKSGLPNDRFSAERPEGSISTLTIQRTEQRDSAMYRCASSSLGTNTEAFFGQGTRLTVV.

The chain uses TRBV12-3 or TRBV12-4 and TRBJ1-4, with D possibly TRBD1 on 6 matching bases. Deletions cut 4 bases from V and 0 bases from J, with 9 bases between. The CDR3 consists of 15 residues. In DNA, the CDR3 is TGTGCCAGCAGTTCAGGGGCAGCAACTAATGAAAAACTGTTTTTT. Translated: CASSSGAATNEKLFF.

This clonotype was counted a few times. The chain employs TRBV12-5 and TRBJ2-1; 7 bases are a match to TRBD1. V trimming: 1 base; J trimming: 8 bases; junction bases outside the gene matches: 11. This CDR3 has 16 amino acids. Germline V gene data show CDR1 as LGHNT and CDR2 as FRNRAP. CDR3 in amino acids: CASGLAPTGFVDEQFF. In DNA form, the CDR3 reads TGTGCTAGTGGTTTGGCCCCGACAGGGTTCGTGGATGAGCAGTTCTTC.

This clonotype has just a few counts. The CDR3 DNA follows: TGTGCCAGCAGCGCGACTAGCGGGTGGGGCACAGATACGCAGTATTTT. It encodes CASSATSGWGTDTQYF. V is TRBV7-9 and J is TRBJ2-3; 10 nucleotides line up with TRBD2. The CDR3 runs 16 residues. CDR1 and CDR2 from the germline V gene are SEHNR and FQNEAQ (reference sequence). V was pared by 5 bases and J by 1 base, with 6 bases of the junction left unmatched.

This clonotype was counted a single time. The chain recombines TRBV27 with TRBJ2-6; D unresolved. This CDR3 region has 13 residues. Germline CDR1 MNHEY, CDR2 SMNVEV (reference sequence). The ends were cut back, 3 bases at V and 2 bases at J, with 2 bases in the middle. CDR3 sequence reads: CASSFAGANVLTF. CDR3 nucleotide sequence: TGTGCCAGCAGTTTCGCTGGGGCCAACGTCCTGACTTTC.

The chain recombines TRBV27 with TRBJ2-3; D not certain. V was trimmed by 4 bases and J by 2 bases, leaving 10 bases between them. The CDR3 contains 14 residues. CDR1 MNHEY and CDR2 SMNVEV come from the germline V gene (reference sequence). The CDR3 loop reads CASSSALYTDTQYF. CDR3 DNA sequence: TGTGCCAGCAGTTCGGCGCTGTACACAGATACGCAGTATTTT.

A single count supports this clonotype. The CDR3 region is CASRPTGLNYGYTF. CDR3 bases: TGTGCCAGCAGACCGACAGGACTTAACTATGGCTACACCTTC. This chain links TRBV7-9 with TRBJ1-2; D possibly corresponds to TRBD1 (6 bases). Deletions cut 6 bases from V and 1 base from J, with 12 bases between. The CDR3 length is 14 residues. The germline gives CDR1 SEHNR, CDR2 FQNEAQ (reference sequence).

V gene TRBV19 combines with J gene TRBJ2-1; D is unresolved. CDR1 and CDR2 from the germline V gene are LNHDA and SQIVND (reference sequence). V was cut by 5 bases and J by 3 bases, with 8 bases left in between. CDR3 length: 13 residues. The CDR3 loop reads CASSAGLYNEQFF. The DNA of the CDR3 is TGTGCCAGTAGTGCAGGCCTCTACAATGAGCAGTTCTTC.

This clonotype occurred a few times. The J gene is TRBJ2-1, the V gene TRBV6-1; D is ambiguous. CDR1 is MNHNS, CDR2 SASEGT, per germline. The CDR3 spans 17 residues. Trimming removed 3 bases at V and 4 bases at J, with 19 bases between. As DNA, the CDR3 is TGTGCCAGCAGTGACCCCCCGTCCCTTGTCGATTACAATGAGCAGTTCTTC. Amino acids: CASSDPPSLVDYNEQFF.

The chain recombines TRBV11-2 with TRBJ2-3; unclear D gene. Germline V gives CDR1 SGHAT, CDR2 FQNNGV. The CDR3 covers 14 residues. The V end was cut by 2 bases, the J end by 3 bases, with 9 bases between. DNA for the CDR3: TGTGCCAGCAGCTTACCAGGTGGAACAGATACGCAGTATTTT. Translated: CASSLPGGTDTQYF. Based on the CDR3 plus reference TRBV11-2 and TRBJ2-3, the full variable domain is EAGVAQSPRYKIIEKRQSVAFWCNPISGHATLYWYQQILGQGPKLLIQFQNNGVVDDSQLPKDRFSAERLKGVDSTLKIQPAKLEDSAVYLCASSLPGGTDTQYFGPGTRLTVL.

V usage is TRBV7-4 and J usage is TRBJ2-1; a weak D match, TRBD1 (6 bases). The CDR3 length is 15 residues. Trimming cost V 7 bases and J 1 base, with 14 bases left between them. Germline CDR1 reads SGHVT; CDR2 reads SQSDAQ. CDR3 protein: CASTTGRGSYNEQFF. Here the CDR3 DNA reads TGTGCCAGCACTACGGGCAGGGGATCCTACAATGAGCAGTTCTTC. The full variable domain, in which reference TRBV7-4 and TRBJ2-1 provide the parts outside the CDR3, is GAGVSQSPRYKVAKRGRDVALRCDSISGHVTLYWYRQTLGQGSEVLTYSQSDAQRDKSGRPSGRFSAERPERSVSTLKIQRTEQGDSAVYLCASTTGRGSYNEQFFGPGTRLTVL.

A note on this clonotype: Since a much larger clone is just one base distant, this may be a read error. This chain uses TRBV7-2 with TRBJ1-5; TRBD1 is a possible D gene (5 bases). This CDR3 comprises 15 residues. V lost 3 bases, J lost 9 bases, and 18 bases lay in between. The germline V gene has CDR1 SGHTA and CDR2 FQGNSA. CDR3 residues: CASSFQPLGGGPQHF. The DNA for the CDR3 is TGTGCCAGCAGCTTTCAACCACTGGGGGGAGGGCCCCAGCATTTT.

The V gene is TRBV7-9, the J gene TRBJ2-2, with 7 positions matching TRBD1. Germline V CDR1 and CDR2: SEHNR, FQNEAQ (reference sequence). J was trimmed by 3 bases and V by 5 bases; bases with no gene match: 9. The CDR3 extends over 16 amino acids. CDR3 bases: TGTGCCAGCAGCGAGACAGGGTGGCGGGACACCGGGGAGCTGTTTTTT. Residues: CASSETGWRDTGELFF.

This clonotype appeared a single time. The chain has TRBV5-8 and TRBJ2-1, with D perhaps matching TRBD2 (6 bases). Per the germline V gene, CDR1 is SGHTS and CDR2 is YDEGEE. V was trimmed by 4 bases and J by 0 bases, leaving 17 bases between them. The length of the CDR3 is 17 residues. The CDR3 loop is CASSLGWGDPSYNEQFF. In DNA form, the CDR3 reads TGTGCCAGCAGCCTTGGATGGGGGGATCCCTCCTACAATGAGCAGTTCTTC.

The rearrangement links TRBV12-3 or TRBV12-4 to TRBJ1-2; D might be TRBD1 (5 bases). The CDR3 has 13 residues. V was shortened by 4 bases and J by 6 bases, with 12 bases between the two germline ends. CDR3 loop: CASSSTAGNGYTF. CDR3 DNA: TGTGCCAGCAGTTCCACAGCAGGGAATGGCTACACCTTC.